The sequence of this T cell receptor (beta chain) was determined in a study of blood T cell repertoires in COVID-19. The overall study: Researchers got acute and convalescent COVID-19 samples from the United States, Italy and Spain. In each case, the material was cDNA or gDNA derived from T cells, B-cell-depleted T cells, or PBMCs.

This clone was recorded once. Original handling: Using reference gene primer amplification, nucleated cell counts were estimated. Using immunoSEQ multiplex PCR, the repertoire was profiled, and TCRdb retains in-frame clones only, with some absent. That table is the source of V, J and clone size, and D and trimming were worked out from the DNA. Of 65,000 or so clones in the sample, around 90% were seen once. Germline assignment: CDR1 SQVTM and CDR2 ANQGSEA. V was cut by 6 bases and J by 3 bases, with 10 bases left in between. This CDR3 has 12 amino acids. Specimen: peripheral blood. This TCR was sampled from a human donor with acute or convalescent COVID-19. The donor label of this sample is uncertain. The rearrangement links TRBV29-1 to TRBJ2-3; perhaps TRBD1 as D (6 bases). CDR3 sequence: CSVDTGTDTQYF. The CDR3 DNA is TGCAGCGTCGATACAGGGACAGATACGCAGTATTTT.